This TCR beta chain comes out of a study of shared clonotypes between healthy human individuals. Deep-level running was used for the assay. The authors split each subset's genomic DNA evenly across several immunoSEQ plates. As originally analysed: ImmunoSEQ only sent back junction sequences with no quality scores, so filtering was done differently. Measured with immunoSEQ multiplex PCR; TCRdb has only the in-frame clones, and not every one. The DNA gave D and trimming, while V, J and clone size come from that table. The data contain some 2,500,000 clones, 85% to 95% of them singletons. Per germline, CDR1 LNHDA and CDR2 SQIVND (reference sequence). The CDR3 is made up of 15 amino acids. J was trimmed by 6 bases and V by 5 bases; bases with no gene match: 5.

Input material: naive CD4+ T cells from PBMCs. This sample's subset: CD45RA+ positively selected. The source of this sequence is a man aged 18 to 30 in good health. Some clones in this sample may be carry-over from other donors' samples. J is TRBJ1-5 and V is TRBV19; 12 bases map to TRBD1. The CDR3 spells CASSRGDRGPQPQHF. The CDR3 DNA sequence: TGTGCCAGTAGTCGGGGGGACAGGGGGCCTCAGCCCCAGCATTTT.